The rows below give T cell receptor beta chains drawn from one sample of a study of T cell repertoires in cytomegalovirus infection. TCRdb processed the reads anew with MiXCR; each CDR3 protein has one entry. Among about 740,000 distinct CDR3 sequences listed, around 31% were seen once. Their recognized antigens are unknown. This specimen was cultured PBMCs, taken from culture after CMV antigen stimulation. Every receptor here comes from a human donor in good health (CMV status not recorded). Some clones in this sample may be carry-over from other donors' samples. Both conserved end residues are part of each CDR3. Fields, in order: J gene, D gene, clone size, V gene, CDR3 protein, CDR3 DNA. D genes are given only for firm matches. Where a row states a size, it is once, few, many or the class of an expanded clone; other rows omit it.

>TRBJ1-5|.|.|TRBV19
CASTPFTGGNQPQHF
TGTGCCAGTACCCCGTTCACGGGGGGCAATCAGCCCCAGCATTTT
>TRBJ2-5|.|many|TRBV7-2
CASSLVSGETQYF
TGTGCCAGCAGCTTAGTTTCTGGAGAGACCCAGTACTTC
>TRBJ2-5|.|few|TRBV2
CASIREQMVVETQYF
TGTGCCAGCATTAGGGAACAGATGGTCGTGGAGACCCAGTACTTC
>TRBJ2-7|TRBD2|few|TRBV6-2/TRBV6-3
CASSPWTSGSYEQYF
TGTGCCAGCAGTCCGTGGACTAGCGGGTCTTACGAGCAGTACTTC
>TRBJ2-3|.|few|TRBV6-5
CASSLRVGNTQYF
TGTGCCAGCAGCCTAAGGGTGGGAAATACGCAGTATTTT
>TRBJ1-1|.|.|TRBV7-6
CASSLYTGSTEAFF
TGTGCCAGCAGCTTATATACGGGGAGCACTGAAGCTTTCTTT
>TRBJ1-1|.|few|TRBV4-1
CASSPGQIRAEAFF
TGCGCCAGCAGCCCCGGACAGATCAGAGCTGAAGCTTTCTTT
>TRBJ1-6|TRBD1|few|TRBV7-2
CASSPDRESPLHF
TGTGCCAGCAGCCCGGACAGGGAATCACCCCTCCACTTT
>TRBJ1-2|TRBD1|.|TRBV9
CASSVGGTGGYGYTF
TGTGCCAGCAGCGTAGGAGGGACAGGGGGCTATGGCTACACCTTC
>TRBJ1-2|.|.|TRBV7-9
CASSPEDYGYTF
TGTGCCAGCAGCCCGGAAGACTATGGCTACACCTTC
>TRBJ2-7|.|.|TRBV7-6
CASSLAYGDHYEQYF
TGTGCCAGCAGCTTAGCGTACGGGGACCACTACGAGCAGTACTTC